These 9 T cell receptor beta chains were all obtained from the same sample, sequenced in a study of CD8 T cell repertoires and HIV-1 epitope variants. TCRdb keeps only in-frame clones here, not all; method: immunoSEQ multiplex PCR. The sample has under 100,000 clones, roughly four fifths seen once; the top ten hold under 30%. Sequencing used uncultured baseline CD8+ T cells from peripheral blood mononuclear cells (PBMCs). The receptors were gathered from a male donor with HIV.

This chain connects TRBV10-2 to TRBJ2-7; 7 bases match TRBD2. With 6 bases clipped from V and 5 bases from J, the junction kept 10 bases outside the gene matches. Looked up from germline, CDR1 is WSHSY and CDR2 is SAAADI. This CDR3 region has 14 residues. DNA of the CDR3: TGCGCCAGCAGCCTGGGAGGGGATTTCAACGAGCAGTACTTC. Translating gives CASSLGGDFNEQYF.

The chain carries TRBV7-2 and TRBJ2-5, with D unclear. Germline V gene data show CDR1 as SGHTA and CDR2 as FQGNSA. The CDR3 runs to 11 residues. Trimming shortened V by 1 base and J by 5 bases, and 2 bases separated the two germline ends. The CDR3 DNA sequence: TGTGCCAGCAGCTTAGTGGAGACCCAGTACTTC. Translating gives CASSLVETQYF.

This sequence joins TRBV6-1 and TRBJ1-6; 7 nucleotides match TRBD1. CDR1 is MNHNS, CDR2 SASEGT, per germline. This CDR3 has 17 amino acids. J lost 9 bases, V lost 0 bases, and 11 bases had no gene match. The CDR3 coding sequence is TGTGCCAGCAGTGAAGCTCGACAGGGTGTGGGAGGTTCACCCCTCCACTTT. Protein product: CASSEARQGVGGSPLHF.

This clone was seen once. The rearrangement uses TRBV9 and TRBJ1-1; 8 nucleotides agree with TRBD1. J gave up 0 bases and V 4 bases, and 17 bases lay outside the gene matches. The CDR3 spans 19 residues. CDR1 is SGDLS and CDR2 is YYNGEE in the germline V gene. The CDR3 reads CASSSSSLGQEGLNTEAFF. DNA for the CDR3: TGTGCCAGCAGCTCAAGTAGTTTGGGACAGGAGGGACTGAACACTGAAGCTTTCTTT.

The rearrangement joins TRBV7-8 to TRBJ2-5; 11 nucleotides line up with TRBD2. This CDR3 contains 15 residues. V trimming: 4 bases; J trimming: 4 bases; junction bases outside the gene matches: 5. CDR1 is SGHVS and CDR2 is FQNEAQ in the germline V gene. The CDR3 DNA sequence: TGTGCCAGCAGCTACGGACTAGCGGGTCCAGAGACCCAGTACTTC. It translates to CASSYGLAGPETQYF.

The chain is built from TRBV7-9 and TRBJ2-7; a possible D gene is TRBD2 (6 bases). Trimming removed 6 bases at V and 4 bases at J, with 10 bases between. This CDR3 region has 12 residues. CDR1 is SEHNR and CDR2 is FQNEAQ in the germline V gene (reference sequence). This CDR3 is CASRGGRYEQYF. The CDR3 coding sequence is TGTGCCAGCAGGGGAGGACGGTACGAGCAGTACTTC.

This clone came up a few times. V and J are TRBV9 and TRBJ2-1; 13 bases are shared with TRBD2. V trimming: 3 bases; J trimming: 4 bases; junction bases outside the gene matches: 7. Looked up from germline, CDR1 is SGDLS and CDR2 is YYNGEE. The CDR3 extends over 17 amino acids. Here the CDR3 reads CASSGTSGRAQYNEQFF. In nucleotides, the CDR3 is TGTGCCAGCAGCGGTACTAGCGGGAGGGCCCAATACAATGAGCAGTTCTTC. The entire variable domain, with the rest obtained from reference TRBV9 and TRBJ2-1, is as follows: DSGVTQTPKHLITATGQRVTLRCSPRSGDLSVYWYQQSLDQGLQFLIQYYNGEERAKGNILERFSAQQFPDLHSELNLSSLELGDSALYFCASSGTSGRAQYNEQFFGPGTRLTVL.

This chain links TRBV5-1 with TRBJ2-6; D ambiguous. Per germline, CDR1 SGHRS and CDR2 YFSETQ. This CDR3 contains 16 residues. With 0 bases removed from V and 2 bases from J, the gap between germline ends came to 9 bases. CDR3 protein: CASSLEGGAGANVLTF. The CDR3 bases are TGCGCCAGCAGCTTGGAGGGTGGGGCTGGGGCCAACGTCCTGACTTTC.

The chain joins TRBV7-8 to TRBJ2-5; the match to TRBD2 covers 11 bases. In germline, CDR1 is SGHVS, CDR2 FQNEAQ. V shed 1 base and J 2 bases; nucleotides not matched to a gene: 0. The CDR3 is made up of 15 amino acids. CDR3 bases: TGTGCCAGCAGCTTAGGACTAGCGGGACAAGAGACCCAGTACTTC. Its protein product is CASSLGLAGQETQYF.